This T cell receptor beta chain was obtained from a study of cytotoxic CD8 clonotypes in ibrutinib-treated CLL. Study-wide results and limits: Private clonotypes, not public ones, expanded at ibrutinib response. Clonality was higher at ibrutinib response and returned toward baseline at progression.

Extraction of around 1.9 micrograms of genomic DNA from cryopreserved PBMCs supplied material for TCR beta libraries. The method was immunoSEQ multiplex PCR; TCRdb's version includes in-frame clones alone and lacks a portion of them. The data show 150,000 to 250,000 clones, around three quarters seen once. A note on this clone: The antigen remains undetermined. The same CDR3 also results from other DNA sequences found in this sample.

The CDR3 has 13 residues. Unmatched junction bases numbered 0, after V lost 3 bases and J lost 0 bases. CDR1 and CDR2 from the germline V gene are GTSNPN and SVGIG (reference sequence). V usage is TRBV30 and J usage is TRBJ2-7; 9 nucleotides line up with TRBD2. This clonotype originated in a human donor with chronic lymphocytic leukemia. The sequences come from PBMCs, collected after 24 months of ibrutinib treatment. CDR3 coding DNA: TGTGCCTGGAGACTAGCGGGCTCCTACGAGCAGTACTTC. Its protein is CAWRLAGSYEQYF.